One and the same sample provided the 10 T cell receptor beta chains below, sequenced in a study of T cell repertoires in cytomegalovirus infection. One entry per CDR3 protein, called by TCRdb with MiXCR from the reads. The sample consists of some 320,000 distinct CDR3 sequences, almost 30% of them appearing once. No cognate antigen is known for these TCRs. The sequencing used cultured PBMCs, collected from culture after CMV antigen stimulation. The receptors shown here come from a human donor in good health (CMV status not recorded). Some clones in this sample may be carry-over from other donors' samples.

This clonotype was detected only a few times. The chain employs TRBV10-3 and TRBJ1-5; D is uncertain. V lost 3 bases, J lost 2 bases, and 8 bases lay in between. From germline, CDR1 is ENHRY and CDR2 SYGVKD. The CDR3 length is 14 residues. Written as DNA, the CDR3 is TGTGCCATCAGTGATGGTGGTGGCAATCAGCCCCAGCATTTT. Translating gives CAISDGGGNQPQHF.

This clonotype occurred a few times. The rearrangement links TRBV7-2 to TRBJ2-4; D possibly corresponds to TRBD2 (5 bases). Germline CDR1 and CDR2: SGHTA and FQGNSA. CDR3 size: 11 residues. Trimming cost V 9 bases and J 8 bases, with 11 bases left between them. DNA for the CDR3: TGTGCCAGTTCTTCGCGGGACATTCAGTACTTC. Its translation: CASSSRDIQYF.

The V call is TRBV6-8, the J call TRBJ1-5; TRBD1 is a possible D gene (6 bases). The CDR3 is 15 amino acids. Trimming left V 6 bases short and J 5 bases short, with 17 bases between. In germline, CDR1 is MNHGY, CDR2 SAAAGT. CDR3 sequence: CASRNRVVSDQPQHF. The CDR3 DNA is TGTGCCAGCAGAAACAGGGTCGTGTCAGATCAGCCCCAGCATTTT.

V is TRBV27 and J is TRBJ2-1; 9 nucleotides agree with TRBD2. The germline V gene encodes CDR1 MNHEY and CDR2 SMNVEV (reference sequence). This CDR3 is built from 19 residues. V shed 5 bases and J 2 bases; nucleotides not matched to a gene: 16. The CDR3 DNA follows: TGTGCCAGCAGTCCGCGCGGGGGGGGGATCATCTCGACCTACAATGAGCAGTTCTTC. This encodes CASSPRGGGIISTYNEQFF.

This clonotype has more than one count but fewer than ten. The CDR3 spells CASVRDSSSYEQYF. The CDR3 DNA sequence: TGTGCCAGTGTCCGGGATTCGAGCTCCTACGAGCAGTACTTC. This chain joins TRBV6-2 or TRBV6-3 and TRBJ2-7, with D possibly matching TRBD2 (5 bases). Germline assignment: CDR1 MNHEY and CDR2 SVGEGT. V lost 9 bases and J 0 bases, leaving 15 bases between the germline ends. The CDR3 is 14 amino acids.

This clonotype was counted a few times. This chain joins TRBV6-5 and TRBJ2-5; tentative D call: TRBD2 (6 bases). CDR1 and CDR2 from the germline V gene are MNHEY and SVGAGI. The CDR3 consists of 16 residues. The V end lost 0 bases, the J end lost 5 bases, and 16 bases lay between the germline ends. CDR3 loop: CASSYSGVGSGETQYF. The CDR3 DNA reads TGTGCCAGCAGTTACTCCGGGGTCGGGAGCGGGGAGACCCAGTACTTC.

There are a few counts of this clonotype. V usage is TRBV6-6 and J usage is TRBJ2-5; TRBD1 agrees at 10 bases. This CDR3 is 15 amino acids long. After removal of 6 bases from V and 5 bases from J, the junction contained 9 bases not matched to a gene. CDR1 and CDR2 from the germline V gene are MNHNY and SVGAGI (reference sequence). The CDR3 DNA follows: TGTGCCAGCAGATCCGGGACAGGGGTAGGGGAGACCCAGTACTTC. Its protein is CASRSGTGVGETQYF.

The chain links TRBV5-1 to TRBJ2-1, with 10 positions matching TRBD2. The V gene end was trimmed by 5 bases and the J gene end by 5 bases; junction bases not matched to a gene: 4. The CDR3 is 14 residues long. Germline V lookup: CDR1 SGHRS, CDR2 YFSETQ. CDR3 in DNA: TGCGCCAGCAGTACCACTAGCGGGGACAATGAGCAGTTCTTC. Translated, it gives CASSTTSGDNEQFF.

With regard to this clonotype: This could be a read error, since a much larger clone is one nucleotide away. The rearrangement joins TRBV7-6 to TRBJ1-1; 7 positions agree with TRBD1. V shed 11 bases, J shed 0 bases, and the junction held 6 bases outside the gene matches. Germline CDR1 reads SGHVS; CDR2 reads FNYEAQ. The CDR3 extends over 13 amino acids. This CDR3 reads CAVKDRVNTEAFF. DNA of the CDR3: TGTGCCGTAAAAGACAGGGTGAACACTGAAGCTTTCTTT.

This clonotype was seen a handful of times. J is TRBJ1-5 and V is TRBV6-1; TRBD1 might be the D (6 bases). The germline V gene has CDR1 MNHNS and CDR2 SASEGT. V dropped 5 bases and J dropped 7 bases, with 18 bases sitting between them. The CDR3 totals 15 residues. The CDR3 nucleotides are TGTGCCAGCAGTTCCACAGGGTCAGGCATCCAGCCCCAGCATTTT. Residues: CASSSTGSGIQPQHF.